One and the same sample provided the 2 T cell receptor beta chains below, sequenced in a study of blood T cell repertoires in COVID-19. Produced via immunoSEQ multiplex PCR; TCRdb's table is partial and in-frame only. The sample contains 90,000 to 110,000 clones, 84% of which appear only once. Input material: peripheral blood. Every receptor here comes from a woman in her forties or fifties with acute or convalescent COVID-19.

This clone was detected a few times. This chain links TRBV6-5 with TRBJ1-4; 8 bases align to TRBD1. The CDR3 length is 13 residues. V gave up 5 bases and J gave up 7 bases; unmatched junction bases: 3. Per the germline V gene, CDR1 is MNHEY and CDR2 is SVGAGI. Here the CDR3 reads CASSRTGTEKLFF. In DNA, the CDR3 is TGTGCCAGCAGTCGGACAGGGACTGAAAAACTGTTTTTT.

This rearrangement joins TRBV2 to TRBJ1-2, with 9 bases lining up with TRBD1. The CDR3 runs to 12 residues. CDR1 and CDR2 from the germline V gene are SNHLY and FYNNEI. The ends lost 8 bases at V and 7 bases at J; junction bases unmatched: 5. The CDR3 loop is CASPGTGTGYTF. The CDR3 region has the DNA TGTGCCAGCCCCGGGACAGGGACTGGCTACACCTTC.